Below, 28 T cell receptor beta chains from the same sample are listed, as sequenced in a study of shared clonotypes between healthy human individuals. As defined, naive CD8 cells were CD45RO-negative and positively selected for CCR7, with terminally differentiated effector memory CD45RA+ cells excluded. Profiled with immunoSEQ multiplex PCR; TCRdb holds only in-frame clones, not every one. This sample has around 620,000 clones, with about 95% found just once. Sequenced sample: naive CD8+ T cells sorted from blood. These receptors came from a woman in her thirties in good health.

The chain links TRBV28 to TRBJ2-7; D uncertain. The V end was cut by 7 bases, the J end by 4 bases, with 11 bases between. CDR3 size: 12 residues. Germline CDR1 is MDHEN and CDR2 is SYDVKM. The CDR3 spells CASITRPYEQYF. The CDR3 DNA follows: TGTGCCAGCATTACCAGGCCGTACGAGCAGTACTTC.

The CDR3 DNA is TGTGCCAGCAGAACACAGGGCGATGAGCAGTTCTTC. This sequence encodes CASRTQGDEQFF. The V gene is TRBV27, the J gene TRBJ2-1; D possibly corresponds to TRBD1 (6 bases). The V end lost 6 bases, the J end lost 8 bases, and 11 bases lay between the germline ends. The length of the CDR3 is 12 residues. Germline V CDR1 and CDR2: MNHEY, SMNVEV (reference sequence).

V is TRBV5-4 and J is TRBJ2-2, with a weak D call TRBD1 (5 bases). Germline V gene lookup returns CDR1 SGHNT and CDR2 YYREEE (reference sequence). V lost 5 bases, J lost 4 bases, and 9 bases lay in between. The CDR3 is 13 residues long. The DNA for the CDR3 is TGTGCCAGCAGACAGGAAGGCACCGGGGAGCTGTTTTTT. Amino acids: CASRQEGTGELFF.

The chain couples TRBV5-1 to TRBJ2-1; a possible D gene is TRBD2 (6 bases). Trimming took off 4 bases at V and 10 bases at J, with 18 bases between the two ends. Germline V lookup: CDR1 SGHRS, CDR2 YFSETQ. This CDR3 region has 14 residues. This chain's CDR3 is CASSGEFRGEEQFF. DNA for the CDR3: TGCGCCAGCAGCGGTGAGTTTCGCGGGGAAGAGCAGTTCTTC.

This chain links TRBV15 with TRBJ2-7; TRBD1 aligns across 7 bases. CDR3 size: 16 residues. V lost 1 base to trimming and J lost 6 bases; unmatched junction nucleotides: 12. Germline lookup yields CDR1 LNHNV and CDR2 YYDKDF (reference sequence). The CDR3: CATSRASTGRLIEQYF. Written as DNA, the CDR3 is TGTGCCACCAGCAGAGCCTCGACAGGGCGATTGATCGAGCAGTACTTC. The whole variable domain, filled in from reference TRBV15 and TRBJ2-7, reads DAMVIQNPRYQVTQFGKPVTLSCSQTLNHNVMYWYQQKSSQAPKLLFHYYDKDFNNEADTPDNFQSRRPNTSFCFLDIRSPGLGDTAMYLCATSRASTGRLIEQYFGPGTRLTVT.

This chain joins TRBV6-5 and TRBJ1-1; D remains ambiguous. V was trimmed by 2 bases and J by 5 bases, leaving 12 bases between them. CDR3 size: 14 residues. Germline assignment: CDR1 MNHEY and CDR2 SVGAGI. In DNA form, the CDR3 reads TGTGCCAGCAGTTACGCCCCCAAGGGTACTGAAGCTTTCTTT. As protein: CASSYAPKGTEAFF.

The V call is TRBV7-2, the J call TRBJ1-5; a possible D gene is TRBD1 (6 bases). With 5 bases removed from V and 0 bases from J, the gap between germline ends came to 11 bases. Germline CDR1 and CDR2: SGHTA and FQGNSA. The CDR3 runs to 15 residues. This CDR3 reads CASSRTAYSNQPQHF. The CDR3 coding sequence is TGTGCCAGCAGCCGGACAGCTTATAGCAATCAGCCCCAGCATTTT.

This sequence joins TRBV5-6 and TRBJ1-2, with D possibly TRBD1 on 6 matching bases. The CDR3 totals 13 residues. V dropped 2 bases and J dropped 4 bases, with 9 bases sitting between them. Germline V CDR1 and CDR2: SGHDT, YYEEEE. Here the CDR3 reads CASSLQGFYGYTF. As DNA, the CDR3 is TGTGCCAGCAGCTTACAGGGTTTCTATGGCTACACCTTC.

The V and J genes are TRBV2 and TRBJ2-7; 7 nucleotides align to TRBD2. Trimming at V came to 6 bases and at J to 3 bases, leaving 14 bases not matched to a gene. This CDR3 region has 16 residues. Germline V gene data show CDR1 as SNHLY and CDR2 as FYNNEI. The CDR3 region is CASRDDLAGINYEQYF. Written as DNA, the CDR3 is TGTGCCAGCAGAGACGACTTAGCGGGTATAAACTACGAGCAGTACTTC.

The chain combines TRBV4-1 with TRBJ2-7; the D gene is possibly TRBD2 (5 bases). Trimming pared 5 bases from V and 4 bases from J, leaving 15 bases between. The germline V gene encodes CDR1 MGHRA and CDR2 YSYEKL. There are 14 residues in the CDR3. CDR3: CASSAMPGNYEQYF. The CDR3 DNA follows: TGCGCCAGCAGCGCTATGCCGGGGAATTACGAGCAGTACTTC.

This clone was observed a single time. This chain links TRBV7-9 with TRBJ1-2, with 7 nucleotides matching TRBD1. The length of the CDR3 is 14 residues. CDR1 and CDR2 (germline): SEHNR, FQNEAQ (reference sequence). Trimming removed 5 bases from V and 8 bases from J; junction bases left unmatched: 11. The CDR3 nucleotides are TGTGCCAGCAGCCTGGGCCTGTTAGGGGGCGGCTACACCTTC. As protein: CASSLGLLGGGYTF.

The chain carries TRBV6-5 and TRBJ2-7; 8 nucleotides line up with TRBD2. Per the germline V gene, CDR1 is MNHEY and CDR2 is SVGAGI. The CDR3 is made up of 15 amino acids. Trimming took 2 bases from V and 4 from J; bases not matched to a gene: 7. This chain's CDR3 is CASSYRGGDGYEQYF. CDR3 bases: TGTGCCAGCAGTTACCGGGGGGGAGACGGATACGAGCAGTACTTC.

The rearrangement links TRBV5-6 to TRBJ2-7; unclear D gene. The ends were cut back, 1 base at V and 5 bases at J, with 13 bases in the middle. This CDR3 has 14 amino acids. Germline V lookup: CDR1 SGHDT, CDR2 YYEEEE. The CDR3 region is CASSLWFAVHEQYF. The DNA for the CDR3 is TGTGCCAGCAGCTTGTGGTTTGCAGTCCACGAGCAGTACTTC.

The chain joins TRBV28 to TRBJ2-7; 7 bases are a match to TRBD2. Germline V gene sequence: CDR1 MDHEN, CDR2 SYDVKM. The CDR3 extends over 16 amino acids. The junction had 13 bases not matched to a gene; V was cut back by 6 bases and J by 2 bases. CDR3 sequence (DNA): TGTGCCAGCAGCCCGGGGGGAGGGCCTACAACCTACGAGCAGTACTTC. It codes for CASSPGGGPTTYEQYF.

The V and J genes are TRBV29-1 and TRBJ2-1, with a weak D call TRBD1 (6 bases). Between the trimmed V and J ends, which lost 7 bases and 1 base, there was a span of 14 bases. The germline CDR1 and CDR2 sequences are SQVTM and ANQGSEA. This CDR3 spans 14 amino acids. The CDR3 sequence is CSATGLISYNEQFF. The CDR3 DNA is TGCAGCGCGACAGGCCTAATATCCTACAATGAGCAGTTCTTC.

V gene TRBV19 combines with J gene TRBJ2-3; D remains unclear. V lost 3 bases to trimming and J lost 0 bases, with 4 bases between them. Germline loops: CDR1 LNHDA, CDR2 SQIVND (reference sequence). The CDR3 sequence is 13 residues long. The CDR3 DNA reads as TGTGCCAGTAGTATGATCAGCACAGATACGCAGTATTTT. Protein product: CASSMISTDTQYF.

The rearrangement joins TRBV28 to TRBJ2-5; D unresolved. The end of the DNA is better explained by TRBJ2-7, so the J call may be wrong. This CDR3 comprises 17 residues. Germline CDR1 MDHEN, CDR2 SYDVKM. CDR3 in amino acids: CASSPIAPQTYSYEQYF. The CDR3 bases are TGTGCCAGCAGCCCCATCGCGCCCCAGACGTACTCCTACGAGCAGTACTTC.

The gene calls are TRBV27 and TRBJ1-2; 8 nucleotides agree with TRBD1. V lost 4 bases, J lost 8 bases, and 3 bases stayed unmatched. Germline lookup yields CDR1 MNHEY and CDR2 SMNVEV (reference sequence). This CDR3 has 12 amino acids. In DNA form, the CDR3 reads TGTGCCAGCAGTTCAGGGGGCGCCGGCTACACCTTC. Translating it yields CASSSGGAGYTF.

The V call is TRBV10-1, the J call TRBJ2-7, with 11 bases that match TRBD2. This CDR3 has 14 residues. V lost 4 bases, J lost 3 bases, and 2 bases stayed unmatched. Germline V gives CDR1 WNHNN, CDR2 SYGVQD (reference sequence). The CDR3 reads CASSGLAGIYEQYF. The CDR3 nucleotides read TGCGCCAGCAGTGGACTAGCGGGAATCTACGAGCAGTACTTC.

This clone was seen only once. V and J are TRBV19 and TRBJ2-1; D may be TRBD2 (6 bases). Germline V lookup: CDR1 LNHDA, CDR2 SQIVND (reference sequence). This CDR3 has 14 amino acids. Trimming shortened V by 6 bases and J by 3 bases, and 12 bases separated the two germline ends. Here the CDR3 reads CASREGSSYNEQFF. The DNA for the CDR3 is TGTGCCAGTAGGGAGGGTAGCAGCTACAATGAGCAGTTCTTC.

The chain couples TRBV27 to TRBJ2-5, with 12 bases aligning to TRBD2. V dropped 5 bases and J dropped 1; count of bases not matched to a gene: 2. The CDR3 sequence is 15 residues long. Germline values: CDR1 MNHEY, CDR2 SMNVEV (reference sequence). The CDR3 bases are TGTGCCAGCAGTGCTAGCGGGAGGGCCCAAGAGACCCAGTACTTC. As protein: CASSASGRAQETQYF.

The chain is built from TRBV27 and TRBJ1-1; 7 nucleotides agree with TRBD1. The CDR3 loop spans 15 amino acids. CDR1 is MNHEY, CDR2 SMNVEV, per germline (reference sequence). The V segment lost 3 bases and the J segment 6 bases; nucleotides outside the gene matches: 10. The CDR3 coding sequence is TGTGCCAGCAGTTTGTTAGGCAGGGGGATTTCTGAAGCTTTCTTT. Its protein product is CASSLLGRGISEAFF.

The V gene is TRBV18, the J gene TRBJ2-3, with 7 bases lining up with TRBD1. This CDR3 has 16 amino acids. The V gene's germline CDR1 is KGHSH and CDR2 LQKENI. Trimming removed 3 bases from V and 2 bases from J; junction bases left unmatched: 8. The CDR3 sequence is CASSPLNGTDTDTQYF. The CDR3 DNA reads as TGTGCCAGCTCACCTCTTAATGGGACAGACACAGATACGCAGTATTTT.

The V and J genes are TRBV28 and TRBJ2-7; D is possibly TRBD2 (6 bases). The CDR3 is 13 amino acids. Germline V lookup: CDR1 MDHEN, CDR2 SYDVKM. Trimming cost V 5 bases and J 6 bases, with 14 bases left between them. The CDR3 DNA follows: TGTGCCAGCAGTATCCGGGACTGGTTCGAGCAGTACTTC. This encodes CASSIRDWFEQYF.

The gene calls are TRBV27 and TRBJ2-2; D unresolved. Looked up from germline, CDR1 is MNHEY and CDR2 is SMNVEV (reference sequence). V was clipped by 2 bases and J by 2 bases, with 9 bases between them. The CDR3 is 15 residues long. CDR3 residues: CASSLGLVNTGELFF. The CDR3 region has the DNA TGTGCCAGCAGTTTAGGGCTAGTAAACACCGGGGAGCTGTTTTTT.

The chain recombines TRBV19 with TRBJ2-3; weak D call: TRBD1 (5 bases). V was shortened by 3 bases and J by 3 bases, with 10 bases between the two germline ends. The CDR3 covers 14 residues. The V gene's germline CDR1 is LNHDA and CDR2 SQIVND (reference sequence). This CDR3 reads CASSMPRDTDTQYF. CDR3 DNA sequence: TGTGCCAGTAGTATGCCCAGGGATACAGATACGCAGTATTTT. Together with reference TRBV19 and TRBJ2-3, the CDR3 gives the full variable domain: DGGITQSPKYLFRKEGQNVTLSCEQNLNHDAMYWYRQDPGQGLRLIYYSQIVNDFQKGDIAEGYSVSREKKESFPLTVTSAQKNPTAFYLCASSMPRDTDTQYFGPGTRLTVL.

The gene calls are TRBV19 and TRBJ2-7; TRBD1 aligns across 9 bases. Unmatched junction bases numbered 9, after V lost 1 base and J lost 5 bases. The CDR3 length is 16 residues. Germline V gene lookup returns CDR1 LNHDA and CDR2 SQIVND (reference sequence). The CDR3 DNA reads as TGTGCCAGTAGTATAGGTCCTGGACAGGGGTTAAACGAGCAGTACTTC. This sequence encodes CASSIGPGQGLNEQYF. Supplemented by reference TRBV19 and TRBJ2-7, the full variable domain reads DGGITQSPKYLFRKEGQNVTLSCEQNLNHDAMYWYRQDPGQGLRLIYYSQIVNDFQKGDIAEGYSVSREKKESFPLTVTSAQKNPTAFYLCASSIGPGQGLNEQYFGPGTRLTVT.

The chain couples TRBV4-1 to TRBJ1-1; possibly TRBD1 for D (5 bases). Trimming removed 4 bases from V and 4 bases from J, with 10 bases in between. The CDR3 has 13 amino acids. Germline V CDR1 and CDR2: MGHRA, YSYEKL. CDR3 region: CASSPRGVTEAFF. In nucleotides, the CDR3 is TGCGCCAGCAGCCCGCGAGGGGTCACTGAAGCTTTCTTT.